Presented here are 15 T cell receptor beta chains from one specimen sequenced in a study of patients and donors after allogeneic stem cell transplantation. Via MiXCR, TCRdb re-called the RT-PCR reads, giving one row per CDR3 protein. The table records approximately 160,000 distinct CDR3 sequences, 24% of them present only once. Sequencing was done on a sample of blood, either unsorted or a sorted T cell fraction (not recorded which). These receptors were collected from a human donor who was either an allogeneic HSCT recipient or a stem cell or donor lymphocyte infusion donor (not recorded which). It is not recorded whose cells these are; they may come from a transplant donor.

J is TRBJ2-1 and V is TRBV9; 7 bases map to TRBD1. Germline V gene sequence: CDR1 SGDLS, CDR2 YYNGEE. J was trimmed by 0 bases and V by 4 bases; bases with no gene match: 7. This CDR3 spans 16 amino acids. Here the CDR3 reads CASSSPDRSSYNEQFF. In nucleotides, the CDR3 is TGTGCCAGCAGCTCCCCGGACAGGAGCTCCTACAATGAGCAGTTCTTC.

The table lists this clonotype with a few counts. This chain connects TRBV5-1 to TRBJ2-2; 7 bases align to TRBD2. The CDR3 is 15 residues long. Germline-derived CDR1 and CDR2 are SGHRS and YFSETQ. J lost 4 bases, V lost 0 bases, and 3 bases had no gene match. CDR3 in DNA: TGCGCCAGCAGCTTGGCTAGCGGATCCACCGGGGAGCTGTTTTTT. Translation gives CASSLASGSTGELFF.

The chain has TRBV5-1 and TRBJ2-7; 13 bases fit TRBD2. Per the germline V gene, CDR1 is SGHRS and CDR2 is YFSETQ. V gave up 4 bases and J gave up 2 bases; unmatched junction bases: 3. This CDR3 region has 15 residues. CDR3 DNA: TGCGCCAGCAGCGGGACTAGCGGGGACCCCTACGAGCAGTACTTC. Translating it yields CASSGTSGDPYEQYF.

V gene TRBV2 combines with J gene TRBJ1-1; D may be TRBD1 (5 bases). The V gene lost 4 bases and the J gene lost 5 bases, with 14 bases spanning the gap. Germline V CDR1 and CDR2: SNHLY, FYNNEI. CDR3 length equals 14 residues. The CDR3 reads CASSGGRDGTEAFF. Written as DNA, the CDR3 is TGTGCCAGCAGTGGAGGCAGGGATGGAACTGAAGCTTTCTTT.

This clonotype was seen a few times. In DNA, the CDR3 is TGTGCCAGCAGCGCAGCTAACTATGGCTACACCTTC. Its protein product is CASSAANYGYTF. The chain combines TRBV9 with TRBJ1-2; D unclear. CDR1 and CDR2 from the germline V gene are SGDLS and YYNGEE. V was cut by 3 bases and J by 0 bases, with 3 bases left in between. The CDR3 runs 12 residues. Full variable domain (outside the CDR3, taken from reference TRBV9 and TRBJ1-2): DSGVTQTPKHLITATGQRVTLRCSPRSGDLSVYWYQQSLDQGLQFLIQYYNGEERAKGNILERFSAQQFPDLHSELNLSSLELGDSALYFCASSAANYGYTFGSGTRLTVV.

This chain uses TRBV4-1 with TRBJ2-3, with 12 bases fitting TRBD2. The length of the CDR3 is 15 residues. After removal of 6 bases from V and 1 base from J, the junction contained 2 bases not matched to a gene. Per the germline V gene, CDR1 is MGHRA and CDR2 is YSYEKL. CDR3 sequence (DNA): TGCGCCAGCAGGAGACTAGCGGGGGGCACAGATACGCAGTATTTT. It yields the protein CASRRLAGGTDTQYF.

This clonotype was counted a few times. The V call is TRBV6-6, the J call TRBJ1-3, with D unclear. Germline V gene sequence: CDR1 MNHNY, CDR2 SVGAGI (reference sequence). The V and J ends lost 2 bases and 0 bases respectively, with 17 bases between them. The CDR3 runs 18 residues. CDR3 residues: CASSYLIAARSSGNTIYF. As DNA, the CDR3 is TGTGCCAGCAGTTACCTAATAGCCGCCCGCAGCTCTGGAAACACCATATATTTT.

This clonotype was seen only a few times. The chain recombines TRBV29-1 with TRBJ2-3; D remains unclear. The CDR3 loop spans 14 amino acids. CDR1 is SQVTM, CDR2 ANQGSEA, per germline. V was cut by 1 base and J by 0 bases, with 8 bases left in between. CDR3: CSVEADPSTDTQYF. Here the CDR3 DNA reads TGCAGCGTTGAAGCGGACCCAAGCACAGATACGCAGTATTTT.

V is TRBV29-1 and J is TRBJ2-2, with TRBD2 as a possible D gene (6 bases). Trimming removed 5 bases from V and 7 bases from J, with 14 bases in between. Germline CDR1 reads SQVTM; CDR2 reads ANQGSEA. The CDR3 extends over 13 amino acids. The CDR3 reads CSVSGPPDGELFF. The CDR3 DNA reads TGCAGCGTTAGCGGGCCCCCCGACGGGGAGCTGTTTTTT.

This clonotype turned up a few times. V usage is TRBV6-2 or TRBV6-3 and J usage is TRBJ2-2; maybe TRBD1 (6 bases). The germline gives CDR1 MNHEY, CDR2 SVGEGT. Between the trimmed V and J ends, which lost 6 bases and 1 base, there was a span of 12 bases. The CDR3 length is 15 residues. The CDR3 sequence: CASRHRTENTGELFF. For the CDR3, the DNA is TGTGCCAGCAGGCACAGGACAGAGAACACCGGGGAGCTGTTTTTT.

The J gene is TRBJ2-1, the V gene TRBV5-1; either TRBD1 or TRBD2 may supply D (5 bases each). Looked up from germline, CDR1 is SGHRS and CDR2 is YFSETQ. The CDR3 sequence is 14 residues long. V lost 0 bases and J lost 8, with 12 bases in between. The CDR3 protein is CASSLGDRDDEQFF. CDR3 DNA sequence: TGCGCCAGCAGCTTGGGGGACCGGGACGATGAGCAGTTCTTC.

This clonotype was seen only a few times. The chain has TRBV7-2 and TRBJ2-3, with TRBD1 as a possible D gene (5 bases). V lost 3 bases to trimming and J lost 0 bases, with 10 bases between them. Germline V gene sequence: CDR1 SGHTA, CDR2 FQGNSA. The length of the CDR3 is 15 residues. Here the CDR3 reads CASSFGAGSTDTQYF. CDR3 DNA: TGTGCCAGCAGCTTTGGGGCAGGGAGCACAGATACGCAGTATTTT.

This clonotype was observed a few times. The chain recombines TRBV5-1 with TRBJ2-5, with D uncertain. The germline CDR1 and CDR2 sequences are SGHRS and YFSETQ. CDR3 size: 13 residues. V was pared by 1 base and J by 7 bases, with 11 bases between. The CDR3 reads CASSLYSIGTQYF. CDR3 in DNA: TGCGCCAGCAGCTTGTACTCAATAGGGACCCAGTACTTC. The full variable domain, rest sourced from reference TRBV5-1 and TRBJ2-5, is KAGVTQTPRYLIKTRGQQVTLSCSPISGHRSVSWYQQTPGQGLQFLFEYFSETQRNKGNFPGRFSGRQFSNSRSEMNVSTLELGDSALYLCASSLYSIGTQYFGPGTRLLVL.

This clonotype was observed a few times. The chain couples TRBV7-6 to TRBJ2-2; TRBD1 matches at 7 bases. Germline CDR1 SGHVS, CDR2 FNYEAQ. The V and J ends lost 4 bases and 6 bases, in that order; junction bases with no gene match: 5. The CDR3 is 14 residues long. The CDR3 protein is CASSSSTGAGELFF. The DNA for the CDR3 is TGTGCCAGCAGCTCTAGTACAGGGGCCGGGGAGCTGTTTTTT.

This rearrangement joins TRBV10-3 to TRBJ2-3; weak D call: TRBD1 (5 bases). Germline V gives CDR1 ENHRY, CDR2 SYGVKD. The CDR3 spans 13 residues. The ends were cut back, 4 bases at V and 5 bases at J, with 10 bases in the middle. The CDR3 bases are TGTGCCATCAGTGTGGACAATGAAGATACGCAGTATTTT. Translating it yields CAISVDNEDTQYF.